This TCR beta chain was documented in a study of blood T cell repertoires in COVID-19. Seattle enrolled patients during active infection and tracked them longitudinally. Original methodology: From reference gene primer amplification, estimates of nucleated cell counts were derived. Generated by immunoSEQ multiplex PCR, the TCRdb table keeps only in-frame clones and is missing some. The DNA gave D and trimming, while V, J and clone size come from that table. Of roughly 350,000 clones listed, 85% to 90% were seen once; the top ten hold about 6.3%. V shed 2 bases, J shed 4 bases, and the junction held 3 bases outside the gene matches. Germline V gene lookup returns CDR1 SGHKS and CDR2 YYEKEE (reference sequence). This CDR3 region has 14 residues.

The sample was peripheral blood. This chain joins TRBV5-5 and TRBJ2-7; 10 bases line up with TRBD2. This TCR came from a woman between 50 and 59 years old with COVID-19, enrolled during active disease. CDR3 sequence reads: CASSLLAGQYEQYF. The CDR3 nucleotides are TGTGCCAGCAGCTTACTAGCGGGACAATACGAGCAGTACTTC.